This T cell receptor (beta chain) was identified during a study of cytomegalovirus exposure and HLA in healthy donors. Regarding the study as a whole: Reported findings show TCR beta sequences accurately forecast HLA-A and HLA-B alleles in most subjects. In an earlier analysis, in some 500 donors, most V segments appeared productive either ~90% or ~30% of the time.

The CDR3 sequence is 16 residues long. In germline, CDR1 is ENHRY, CDR2 SYGVKD. V lost 2 bases to trimming and J lost 6 bases; unmatched junction nucleotides: 9. Note on this clone: Its specificity is unknown.

Both 60 Vbeta primers and 13 Jbeta primers went into the PCR. How the authors handled the data: Around 80 million unique TCR beta chains, 9.5 million to 11 million of them shared, were counted by a later analysis. Produced via immunoSEQ multiplex PCR; TCRdb's table is partial and in-frame only. V and J calls and clone size are copied from that table; D and trimming were computed from the DNA. The sample holds 110,000 to 150,000 clones, roughly 72% seen once. Sequencing used PBMCs. This clonotype was sampled from a man aged 35-49 years in good health and CMV-seronegative. The chain is built from TRBV10-3 and TRBJ2-3; TRBD2 matches 9 bases. CDR3 region: CAISEASGVFQDTQYF. In DNA form, the CDR3 reads TGTGCCATCAGTGAGGCTAGCGGGGTTTTCCAGGATACGCAGTATTTT.